These 23 T cell receptor beta chains originate from one sample sequenced in a study of OX40 agonist ivuxolimab in advanced cancers. Profiled with immunoSEQ multiplex PCR; TCRdb holds only in-frame clones, not every one. The sample lists some 86,000 clones; roughly 94% were seen once. Material: CD4+ or CD8+ T cells sorted from blood, obtained in a trial of the OX40 agonist ivuxolimab. These receptors were collected from an adult with an advanced solid tumor such as melanoma, head and neck, liver or kidney cancer.

The chain links TRBV19 to TRBJ1-5; D is unresolved. Looked up from germline, CDR1 is LNHDA and CDR2 is SQIVND (reference sequence). V was clipped by 5 bases and J by 3 bases, with 11 bases between them. This CDR3 is 14 amino acids long. CDR3 sequence (DNA): TGTGCCAGTAGTCCCCCAGGTTACAATCAGCCCCAGCATTTT. Its protein is CASSPPGYNQPQHF.

This clone was counted a single time. The chain has TRBV7-9 and TRBJ1-1, with 9 bases matching TRBD1. Looked up from germline, CDR1 is SEHNR and CDR2 is FQNEAQ (reference sequence). The length of the CDR3 is 18 residues. V was clipped by 4 bases and J by 0 bases; unmatched bases: 12. Written as DNA, the CDR3 is TGTGCCAGCAGCTCCGTCTTCGGCGGGACAGGGATGAACACTGAAGCTTTCTTT. This gives the protein CASSSVFGGTGMNTEAFF. The whole variable domain, remainder taken from reference TRBV7-9 and TRBJ1-1, is DTGVSQNPRHKITKRGQNVTFRCDPISEHNRLYWYRQTLGQGPEFLTYFQNEAQLEKSRLLSDRFSAERPKGSFSTLEIQRTEQGDSAMYLCASSSVFGGTGMNTEAFFGQGTRLTVV.

The chain is built from TRBV4-1 and TRBJ2-5; 8 bases fit TRBD2. V shed 0 bases, J shed 5 bases, and the junction held 8 bases outside the gene matches. This CDR3 has 16 residues. The germline V gene has CDR1 MGHRA and CDR2 YSYEKL. CDR3 DNA sequence: TGCGCCAGCAGCCAAGATTCGGGGGGGTCGCCTGAGACCCAGTACTTC. Amino acid sequence: CASSQDSGGSPETQYF.

The rearrangement uses TRBV11-2 and TRBJ2-7, with 9 bases aligning to TRBD2. Germline V lookup: CDR1 SGHAT, CDR2 FQNNGV. With 5 bases clipped from V and 7 bases from J, the junction kept 24 bases outside the gene matches. The length of the CDR3 is 19 residues. The CDR3 DNA follows: TGTGCCAGCAGCCCATCCTGGGTTTCTAGCGGGAATCAAGTGGGGGAGCAGTACTTC. Protein sequence: CASSPSWVSSGNQVGEQYF.

Here the CDR3 reads CASSYSFTDTQYF. CDR3 nucleotide sequence: TGTGCCAGCAGTTACTCTTTCACAGATACGCAGTATTTT. The gene calls are TRBV6-6 and TRBJ2-3; D unresolved. CDR3 length: 13 amino acids. Trimming took 0 bases from V and 2 from J, leaving 3 bases between them. In germline, CDR1 is MNHNY, CDR2 SVGAGI (reference sequence).

The chain uses TRBV18 and TRBJ1-1, with D possibly matching TRBD1 (6 bases). V gave up 3 bases and J gave up 3 bases, with 14 bases separating them. Germline CDR1 and CDR2: KGHSH and LQKENI. CDR3 length: 15 amino acids. The CDR3: CASSPGAGEYTEAFF. Written as DNA, the CDR3 is TGTGCCAGCTCACCGGGGGCAGGGGAGTACACTGAAGCTTTCTTT.

The rearrangement uses TRBV2 and TRBJ2-1; D could derive from TRBD1 or TRBD2 (6 bases each). Germline V gene sequence: CDR1 SNHLY, CDR2 FYNNEI. The CDR3 totals 14 residues. The germline V and J ends were trimmed by 6 bases and 8 bases, with 17 bases remaining between them. The chain's CDR3 is CASREGVGADEQFF. In DNA form, the CDR3 reads TGTGCCAGCAGGGAGGGGGTTGGGGCAGATGAGCAGTTCTTC.

CDR3 sequence reads: CASSQNRDSYYGYTF. CDR3 bases: TGCGCCAGCAGCCAAAACCGGGACAGCTATTATGGCTACACCTTC. J is TRBJ1-2 and V is TRBV4-1; 7 bases are shared with TRBD1. The V segment lost 2 bases and the J segment 5 bases; nucleotides outside the gene matches: 8. CDR1 and CDR2 (germline): MGHRA, YSYEKL. The CDR3 contains 15 residues.

The chain is built from TRBV28 and TRBJ2-5; 13 bases are shared with TRBD2. V dropped 2 bases and J dropped 4; count of bases not matched to a gene: 13. Germline loops: CDR1 MDHEN, CDR2 SYDVKM. The CDR3 extends over 19 amino acids. The CDR3 nucleotides read TGTGCCAGCAGTTTAGATAGGGGGACTAGCGGGACTTTAGGAGAGACCCAGTACTTC. It is translated as CASSLDRGTSGTLGETQYF.

This rearrangement joins TRBV6-6 to TRBJ1-5, with a tentative D call TRBD1 (5 bases). The CDR3 length is 16 residues. The germline V gene encodes CDR1 MNHNY and CDR2 SVGAGI (reference sequence). Deletions cut 5 bases from V and 3 bases from J, with 17 bases between. The CDR3 DNA reads as TGTGCCAGCAGTCCTGGGACGTTGGGAACCAATCAGCCCCAGCATTTT. Protein product: CASSPGTLGTNQPQHF.

The rearrangement links TRBV19 to TRBJ1-5; tentative D call: TRBD1 (6 bases). Germline CDR1 is LNHDA and CDR2 is SQIVND (reference sequence). This CDR3 is 18 amino acids long. Trimming removed 1 base from V and 0 bases from J, with 16 bases in between. CDR3 region: CASSIVAQGPYSNQPQHF. DNA of the CDR3: TGTGCCAGTAGTATAGTCGCGCAGGGGCCTTATAGCAATCAGCCCCAGCATTTT.

The chain combines TRBV19 with TRBJ1-5; D is undetermined. Looked up from germline, CDR1 is LNHDA and CDR2 is SQIVND (reference sequence). V lost 7 bases to trimming and J lost 2 bases, with 9 bases between them. This CDR3 has 13 amino acids. The CDR3 bases are TGTGCCAGTACCCCGAAGGGCAATCAGCCCCAGCATTTT. Amino acid sequence: CASTPKGNQPQHF.

This clone was detected a few times. This CDR3 reads CASSTNHPEQYF. DNA for the CDR3: TGTGCCAGCAGCACAAATCACCCTGAGCAGTACTTC. The rearrangement uses TRBV7-3 and TRBJ2-7; D remains unclear. V was cut by 5 bases and J by 7 bases, with 12 bases left in between. Germline values: CDR1 SGHTA, CDR2 FQGTGA. The CDR3 runs 12 residues.

The chain joins TRBV27 to TRBJ1-5; no reliable D call. V dropped 2 bases and J dropped 5 bases, with 7 bases sitting between them. This CDR3 is built from 13 residues. CDR1 is MNHEY, CDR2 SMNVEV, per germline (reference sequence). Here the CDR3 reads CASSLKGYQPQHF. The DNA for the CDR3 is TGTGCCAGCAGTTTAAAGGGTTATCAGCCCCAGCATTTT.

The rearrangement joins TRBV5-5 to TRBJ1-6, with D maybe TRBD1 (5 bases). The CDR3 runs to 15 residues. Germline-derived CDR1 and CDR2 are SGHKS and YYEKEE (reference sequence). V lost 0 bases and J lost 10, with 14 bases in between. This CDR3 reads CASSLGKGTASPLHF. The CDR3, as DNA: TGTGCCAGCAGCTTGGGTAAGGGGACCGCGTCACCCCTCCACTTT.

CDR3 loop: CASSAIRGTGYTF. CDR3 in DNA: TGCGCCAGCAGCGCAATCAGGGGAACTGGCTACACCTTC. The rearrangement joins TRBV5-1 to TRBJ1-2, with D possibly being TRBD1 (6 bases). This CDR3 spans 13 amino acids. Germline V gene lookup returns CDR1 SGHRS and CDR2 YFSETQ. The V gene lost 4 bases and the J gene lost 7 bases, with 14 bases spanning the gap.

The rearrangement links TRBV28 to TRBJ1-2; TRBD1 is a possible D gene (5 bases). The germline V gene has CDR1 MDHEN and CDR2 SYDVKM. V dropped 6 bases and J dropped 4 bases, with 15 bases sitting between them. This CDR3 is 14 amino acids long. The CDR3 coding sequence is TGTGCCAGCAGGTCATCAGGGCGGGTCTATGGCTACACCTTC. It yields the protein CASRSSGRVYGYTF.

The chain recombines TRBV6-5 with TRBJ2-7, with no clear D. Per the germline V gene, CDR1 is MNHEY and CDR2 is SVGAGI. The CDR3 extends over 13 amino acids. V lost 6 bases, J lost 3 bases, and 12 bases lay in between. CDR3 protein: CASRGLQDYEQYF. The CDR3 DNA reads TGTGCCAGCAGAGGCCTTCAGGACTACGAGCAGTACTTC.

This chain joins TRBV10-3 and TRBJ2-2, with a possible D match to TRBD1 (6 bases). Germline CDR1 is ENHRY and CDR2 is SYGVKD. The CDR3 loop spans 12 amino acids. V was cut by 4 bases and J by 8 bases, with 8 bases left in between. Written as DNA, the CDR3 is TGTGCCATCAGTGGGGGGCTGGGGGAGCTGTTTTTT. As protein: CAISGGLGELFF.

The rearrangement uses TRBV4-2 and TRBJ2-5; possibly TRBD1 or TRBD2 for D (5 bases each). Germline V lookup: CDR1 LGHNA, CDR2 YNFKEQ. The V and J ends lost 5 bases and 5 bases respectively, with 12 bases between them. The CDR3 is made up of 13 amino acids. CDR3 sequence (DNA): TGTGCCAGCAGCACCGACAGAGGGGAGACCCAGTACTTC. Translated, it gives CASSTDRGETQYF.

The chain carries TRBV5-1 and TRBJ1-6; 7 nucleotides align to TRBD1. The V and J ends lost 0 bases and 10 bases, in that order; junction bases with no gene match: 10. This CDR3 spans 16 amino acids. Germline CDR1 is SGHRS and CDR2 is YFSETQ. The CDR3 DNA follows: TGCGCCAGCAGCTTGGTTGAGAGGGGGCGCCGGTCACCCCTCCACTTT. This encodes CASSLVERGRRSPLHF.

The rearrangement joins TRBV19 to TRBJ2-7; D not certain. This CDR3 comprises 13 residues. The V end lost 5 bases, the J end lost 3 bases, and 11 bases lay between the germline ends. Per the germline V gene, CDR1 is LNHDA and CDR2 is SQIVND (reference sequence). Here the CDR3 reads CASSSSTGYEQYF. Written as DNA, the CDR3 is TGTGCCAGTAGTTCCAGCACGGGCTACGAGCAGTACTTC.

The chain joins TRBV5-4 to TRBJ2-1; 9 bases match TRBD1. The V and J ends lost 3 bases and 3 bases, in that order; junction bases with no gene match: 4. The CDR3 consists of 15 residues. Germline assignment: CDR1 SGHNT and CDR2 YYREEE (reference sequence). This CDR3 reads CASSYRDRVYNEQFF. CDR3 DNA: TGTGCCAGCAGCTACCGGGACAGGGTCTACAATGAGCAGTTCTTC.